This T cell receptor (beta chain) was sequenced during a study of neurological immune-mediated disorders. Each CDR3 protein gets one entry after TCRdb re-called the 5' RACE reads with MiXCR. The table lists 40,000 to 50,000 distinct CDR3 sequences, 2.5% of them singletons. This clonotype occurred many times. The unsorted libraries were produced from 2 million PBMCs held at -80 C. This CDR3 is 15 amino acids long. V was pared by 1 base and J by 8 bases, with 4 bases of the junction left unmatched. Germline-derived CDR1 and CDR2 are DFQATT and SNEGSKA (reference sequence). The clonotype was recovered from a man aged 25-45 years with multiple sclerosis. The material sequenced was PBMCs. This chain uses TRBV20-1 with TRBJ2-1; TRBD2 aligns across 14 bases. DNA for the CDR3: TGCAGTGCTAGAGGGACTAGCGGGAGGCGGGATGAGCAGTTCTTC. This sequence encodes CSARGTSGRRDEQFF.